This T cell receptor beta chain was retrieved from a study of Graves' ophthalmopathy and Graves' hyperthyroidism. This CDR3 region has 17 residues. Germline V gene sequence: CDR1 LNHNV, CDR2 YYDKDF (reference sequence). Notes on this clonotype: A much bigger clone sits one base away, suggesting this may be a read error.

Amplifying from RNA transcripts, the study obtained TCR beta CDR3 regions. A first-round RT-PCR used HTBI primers, followed by a second-round multiplex PCR. TCRdb ran MiXCR on the multiplex PCR reads and lists one entry per CDR3 protein. This repertoire shows approximately 1.2 million distinct CDR3 sequences, less than 45% found once; its top ten account for approximately 10%. The rearrangement joins TRBV15 to TRBJ2-2, with D maybe TRBD1 (5 bases). This clonotype was sampled from an adult man with Graves' hyperthyroidism. The sample taken for sequencing was peripheral blood or thyroid tissue (not recorded which). The CDR3 loop reads CTTSSESSAGKAGELFF. DNA of the CDR3: TGTACCACCAGCAGCGAGTCCTCGGCAGGGAAAGCTGGGGAGCTGTTTTTT.